The 3 T cell receptor beta chains below all came from one sample that was sequenced in a study of blood T cell repertoires in COVID-19. Sequenced by immunoSEQ multiplex PCR; TCRdb stores in-frame clones only, minus some. The table shows about 290,000 clones, with more than 80% occurring only once. The sample comprised peripheral blood. Receptors were obtained from a woman aged 25 to 39 with active or convalescent COVID-19.

V usage is TRBV30 and J usage is TRBJ2-1; 8 positions match TRBD1. The CDR3 is 11 amino acids. Germline CDR1 is GTSNPN and CDR2 is SVGIG (reference sequence). V gave up 3 bases and J gave up 10 bases; unmatched junction bases: 2. The CDR3 sequence is CAWRDRAEQFF. CDR3 sequence (DNA): TGTGCCTGGAGGGACAGGGCCGAGCAGTTCTTC.

This sequence joins TRBV4-3 and TRBJ2-7, with a tentative D call TRBD2 (5 bases). V lost 0 bases, J lost 2 bases, and 8 bases lay in between. Per germline, CDR1 LGHNA and CDR2 YSLEER. This CDR3 is built from 14 residues. The CDR3 is CASSQDQEAYEQYF. Written as DNA, the CDR3 is TGCGCCAGCAGCCAAGATCAGGAGGCCTACGAGCAGTACTTC.

Written as DNA, the CDR3 is TGTGCCAGCAGCCCACGGGTGAACACTGAAGCTTTCTTT. Its translation is CASSPRVNTEAFF. V and J are TRBV6-2 or TRBV6-3 and TRBJ1-1; D is undetermined. Trimming took off 6 bases at V and 0 bases at J, with 8 bases between the two ends. Looked up from germline, CDR1 is MNHEY and CDR2 is SVGEGT. The CDR3 length is 13 residues.